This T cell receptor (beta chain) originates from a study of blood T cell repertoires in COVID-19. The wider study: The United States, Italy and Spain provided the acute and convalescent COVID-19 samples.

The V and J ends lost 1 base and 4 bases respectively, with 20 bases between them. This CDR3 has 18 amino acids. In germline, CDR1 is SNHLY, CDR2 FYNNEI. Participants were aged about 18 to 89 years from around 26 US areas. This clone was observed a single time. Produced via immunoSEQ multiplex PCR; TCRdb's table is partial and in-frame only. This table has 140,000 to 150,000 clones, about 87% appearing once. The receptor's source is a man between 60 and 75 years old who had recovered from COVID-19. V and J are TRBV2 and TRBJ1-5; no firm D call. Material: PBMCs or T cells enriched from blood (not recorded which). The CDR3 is CASSEGRNSDIRNQPQHF. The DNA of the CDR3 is TGTGCCAGCAGTGAAGGTCGGAACAGTGACATACGAAATCAGCCCCAGCATTTT.